The sequence of this T cell receptor (beta chain) was determined in a study of human T cells and chemical hapten exposure. Study outcomes and limitations: Because all patients had alopecia, their immune responses might differ from healthy ones. There was no change with DPC sensitization in TCRs above 1 in 1000 frequency.

Original methodology: Individual samples carried between about 20,000 and 700,000 TCRs, with 95,638 as the median. In TCRdb, the RACE reads were re-called with MiXCR into one record per CDR3 protein. These V and J calls rely on TCRdb rather than the paper's analysis. The table shows a few hundred thousand distinct CDR3 sequences, with around 6% occurring only once. The V gene lost 1 base and the J gene lost 5 bases, with 17 bases spanning the gap. Germline assignment: CDR1 LGHNA and CDR2 YNFKEQ. This CDR3 is 17 amino acids long. A word on this clonotype: Its target is unknown.

Time point given: patch test 2, 6 weeks after DPC sensitization. Described treatment: therapeutic diphenylcyclopropenone sensitization with weekly scalp DPC. Those who donated were patients with alopecia, 18 to 70 years of age, and suitable for DPC. This rearrangement joins TRBV4-2 to TRBJ2-2; D ambiguous. The sequence was collected from a woman aged 18-29 years with alopecia areata. Some clones in this sample may be carry-over from other donors' samples. This sample comprised whole blood, obtained in connection with sensitization to the hapten diphenylcyclopropenone (DPC). This chain's CDR3 is CASSQGLNVIGTGELFF. DNA of the CDR3: TGTGCCAGCAGCCAAGGTTTAAATGTTATCGGAACCGGGGAGCTGTTTTTT.